Given below is one T cell receptor beta chain in context. It has no known antigen specificity. Library creation used the immunoSEQ multiplex PCR assay. A mixture of 60 forward primers for TCR Vbeta segments and 13 reverse primers for TCR Jbeta segments was used in the multiplex PCR. Amplification of the CDR3 region of rearranged TCR beta genes was performed with a multiplex PCR assay on genomic DNA. On the Illumina HiSeq System, the amplified TCR beta libraries were sequenced as 87-base-pair reads. The original pipeline was this. A later analysis counted 75 million to 100 million unique TCR beta chains across the 640 or so repertoires, and around 9.9 million of these chains were shared by at least two donors. Raw reads were error-corrected and collapsed into unique sequences by a nearest-neighbor algorithm in which closely related sequences were merged to remove PCR and sequencing errors. V, D and J gene segments were assigned by aligning CDR3 sequences to IMGT reference sequences. Each retained sequence needed at least a six-nucleotide match to both a V gene segment and a J gene segment. Rearrangements were called productive when the CDR3 lacked stop codons and stayed in frame with V and J; all others were non-productive. CDR3 was defined by IMGT convention, running from the second conserved V-encoded cysteine to the conserved J-encoded phenylalanine. In an earlier analysis of roughly 610 of the donors, sequences lacking an unambiguous match to a single V gene segment were excluded. In an earlier analysis of roughly 500 of the donors, V segments were called functional above 56.7% productive rearrangements and were called segregating when the between-donor standard deviation exceeded 5%. A statistical classification framework was built to diagnose cytomegalovirus status from the catalog of TCR beta chain sequences. In a later analysis, TCR nucleotide sequences were compared against IMGT/GENE-DB human TR gene sequences so that V and J genes could be assigned. In a later analysis, CDR3 sequences and most-parsimonious VDJ recombination scenarios were assigned using the TCRdist pipeline. In a later analysis, each TCR beta chain was defined by its CDR3 amino acid sequence together with its V-gene family, and reads without a unique V-gene family were excluded. To address suspected cross-contamination and a sequencing artifact, a later analysis removed a few hundred highly shared, low-generation-probability nucleotide sequences. In a later analysis, a clonal expansion index for each public chain was calculated from normalized within-repertoire ranks of inferred template counts. In a later analysis, generation probabilities were computed using a VDJ recombination model fitted to out-of-frame rearrangements, and the results were checked against IGoR. In a later analysis, TCR-TCR, TCR-HLA and TCR-CMV co-occurrence was scored with hypergeometric tests, and a repertoire-size bias correction was applied to TCR pairs. A later analysis estimated false discovery rates by permuting HLA or CMV assignments 20 times. In a later analysis, co-occurring TCRs were grouped using DBSCAN, and TCRdist sequence similarity was added for clustering within HLA-allele-positive subsets. Repertoires with fewer than 30,000 or more than 120,000 public chains, plus five repertoires with anomalous nucleotide sharing, were excluded from co-occurrence clustering. Not all clones reach the TCRdb copy of this immuneACCESS table, which keeps in-frame sequences only. Checked studies attribute under half of the gap to unresolved V genes and leave the rest unexplained. The V and J calls and clone size are taken from that table; D and trimming were inferred from the DNA. The sample's records list 80,000 to 95,000 clones. The ten largest clonotypes hold around 1.2% of the sample.

Counted from cysteine to phenylalanine, this CDR3 has 14 amino acids. CDR3 DNA only is kept here, 42 bases in frame from base 1. CDR1 is given as SGDLS and CDR2 as YYNGEE, both from the germline V gene. At the junction V is shortened by 4 bases and J by 4 bases, with 12 bases in between. These data are taken from a study of cytomegalovirus exposure and HLA in healthy donors (dated by TCRdb to about 2017). For the study in its entirety: In an earlier analysis of roughly 590 of the donors, around 300 Gb of sequence data and 120 million or so unique TCR beta sequences from about 179 million T cells were reported. An early release covering around 630 HLA-typed donors comprised about 290 gigabases of sequencing data and tens of millions of unique TCR sequences. Among the roughly 410 genotyped donors, approximately 76% belonged to the genetic ancestry cluster associated with self-reported Caucasian donors. The study aimed to test whether signatures of past pathogen exposure could be identified by cataloging public T cell receptors. Using immunosequencing, the study profiled T cell repertoires from around 680 subjects and related those repertoires to cytomegalovirus serostatus. Besides the first cohort of about 730 subjects, a separate validation cohort made up of 90 to 150 different subjects was used. To predict cytomegalovirus infection status, the study combined high-throughput TCR immunosequencing, statistical association of individual TCRs with disease status, and machine learning. In a later analysis, previously published TCR beta repertoires from about 640 donors were re-analyzed and high-resolution HLA genotyping was added so that TCR occurrence patterns could be studied. Rather than using new phenotypic data, the later analysis identified candidate immune exposures from TCR beta sequences and from how often those sequences occurred across donors. An earlier analysis of around 540 of the donors applied high-throughput TCR beta sequencing to assess whether each TCR beta V gene segment acted as functional or pseudogenic. Donor age, sex, ethnicity and CMV serostatus were compiled alongside the repertoire data. Genome-wide SNP genotypes for about 65% of the 666 donors were used in a later genetic analysis, which treated that subset as a discovery cohort. All discovery cohort repertoires had been generated using a single sequencing platform. Both class I and class II loci were covered by HLA typing, at four-digit resolution. Typing coverage varied by locus: 629-630 donors for A, B, C, DRB1 and DQB1; approximately 500 for DQA1; over 600 for DPA1; approximately 450 for DPB1. A few DR-DQ haplotypes were treated as single units for association and clustering because of strong linkage in the cohort. Among about 360 genotyped donors of the cohort, an average of approximately 240,000 unique TCR beta nucleotide sequences were sequenced per donor, roughly 20% of them non-productive. General findings and caveats noted by the study authors: Because some donors lacked HLA typing at each locus, the association tests relied only on the typed subset. When HLA alleles, especially DR and DQ, strongly co-occurred, attributing TCR associations to individual alleles was difficult. While some public TCRs were present in many individuals, most TCR sequences turned up only very rarely across donors. In both the original and validation cohorts, the classifier was reported to diagnose cytomegalovirus status with high specificity and sensitivity. Compared with equally common non-associated chains, HLA-associated TCR beta chains in a later analysis were more clonally expanded and had lower generation probabilities. Three of the identified cytomegalovirus-associated TCR beta chains were confirmed in vitro to be specific for cytomegalovirus antigens. In a later analysis, TCR association rates were found to vary across HLA loci, with the most associated TCRs seen for DRB1 alleles and the fewest for HLA-C alleles. A later analysis associated about 17,000 TCR beta sequences with specific HLA alleles at a false discovery rate of 0.05. Immune exposure information for the cohort was limited to CMV serostatus. Some IMGT-functional V segments, including TRBV6-2 and TRBV6-3, could not be distinguished by the 87-base-pair reads and were therefore excluded. A total of some 180 TCR beta chains were listed by the study as associated with cytomegalovirus. Correlated functional status among segregating V segments might be attributable to linkage disequilibrium, but an unknown experimental factor could not be ruled out. Roughly uniform sequencing depth across donors was assumed in presence/absence analyses, although this assumption may not hold. In a later analysis, several top co-occurrence clusters were reported to appear linked to parvovirus B19, influenza, CMV and Epstein-Barr virus. In an earlier analysis of about 540 of the donors, most TCR beta V segments were observed in productive rearrangements about 87% or about 30% of the time, broadly matching IMGT annotations. Most CMV-associated TCR beta chains appeared to be HLA-restricted in a later analysis, and the HLA associations seemed to be driven largely by CMV exposure. A later genetic analysis associated a missense DCLRE1C variant with V-gene and J-gene trimming of TCR beta chains, and an independent cohort replicated the association. Because counts were too low, seventeen rarely observed V segments, including chromosome 9 orphons, were excluded from the earlier analysis of about 500 of the donors. Only TCR beta chains were sequenced in this cohort, and the absence of alpha or paired-chain data limited detectable features. According to a later genetic analysis, donors in an Asian-associated ancestry cluster had fewer N-insertions in productive TCRs than the approximately 630-donor mean. A cluster of highly shared sequence variants was judged likely to represent a technical artifact of the sequencing pipeline. A further reported finding was that TCR beta sequences accurately predicted the HLA-A and HLA-B alleles for most subjects in the first cohort. According to the authors, the approach could potentially be generalized to other disease states and immunological phenotypes.

In total, about 650 healthy bone marrow donors made up the cohort. At the time of sampling, all cohort members were nominally healthy, though unrecorded immune exposures were likely present. The donor tested CMV seronegative, placing the donor among the roughly 350 seronegative members of the cohort. A peripheral blood sample was provided by each donor, and peripheral blood mononuclear cells were used for TCR beta sequencing. The Qiagen DNeasy Blood Extraction Kit was used to extract genomic DNA from the blood cell samples. Recombination connected TRBV9 to TRBJ2-1; TRBD1 is a weak D gene call, 5 bases matching. Input material: PBMCs. This clonotype was obtained from a woman aged 25 to 45 in good health and CMV-seronegative. The nucleotide sequence is given as TGTGCCAGCAGCCCATCGACAGCGTACAATGAGCAGTTCTTC. Translated, this is CASSPSTAYNEQFF.